These 27 T cell receptor beta chains were sequenced from one sample in a study of T cell responses to AZD1222 COVID-19 vaccine. The protocol was immunoSEQ multiplex PCR, while the TCRdb copy is restricted to in-frame clones and leaves out a portion. The sample consists of 40,000 to 45,000 clones, about 78% of them appearing once. The sequencing here drew on peripheral blood, taken on day 0 of AZD1222 vaccination. These receptors all stem from an adult in good health.

This clone has more than one count but fewer than ten. V is TRBV19 and J is TRBJ2-2; no clear D. CDR3 length: 13 amino acids. The V and J ends lost 2 bases and 9 bases respectively, with 10 bases between them. Germline CDR1 and CDR2: LNHDA and SQIVND (reference sequence). The CDR3 coding sequence is TGTGCCAGTAGTATATTGGACGGAAGGGAGCTGTTTTTT. It codes for CASSILDGRELFF.

The chain is built from TRBV6-5 and TRBJ1-5; D uncertain. Trimming left V 6 bases short and J 0 bases short, with 6 bases between. This CDR3 has 13 residues. Germline V gives CDR1 MNHEY, CDR2 SVGAGI. The CDR3 DNA sequence: TGTGCCAGCAGGGCCCCTAGCAATCAGCCCCAGCATTTT. Its protein is CASRAPSNQPQHF.

This chain uses TRBV5-4 with TRBJ1-2, with TRBD1 matching 7 bases. V lost 3 bases, J lost 3 bases, and 8 bases stayed unmatched. In germline, CDR1 is SGHNT, CDR2 YYREEE (reference sequence). This CDR3 is built from 15 residues. The CDR3 DNA is TGTGCCAGCAGCTCTCCGGGACAGTTGGACTATGGCTACACCTTC. This gives the protein CASSSPGQLDYGYTF.

This clone showed up just once. The chain uses TRBV11-3 and TRBJ1-1, with 8 bases that match TRBD1. Germline trimming cut 4 bases from V and 1 base from J; bases unmatched to any gene: 5. Germline loops: CDR1 SGHNT, CDR2 YENEEA. The CDR3 has 15 amino acids. The CDR3 DNA is TGTGCCAGCAGCTCCAGGACAGGGCCGAACACTGAAGCTTTCTTT. It encodes CASSSRTGPNTEAFF.

V gene TRBV18 combines with J gene TRBJ2-7, with 7 bases identical to TRBD1. The CDR3 is 15 amino acids. V was clipped by 5 bases and J by 3 bases; unmatched bases: 10. Looked up from germline, CDR1 is KGHSH and CDR2 is LQKENI. The CDR3 spells CASSIRRTGFYEQYF. CDR3 DNA sequence: TGTGCCAGCTCAATACGCCGGACAGGTTTCTACGAGCAGTACTTC. Based on the CDR3 plus reference TRBV18 and TRBJ2-7, the full variable domain is NAGVMQNPRHLVRRRGQEARLRCSPMKGHSHVYWYRQLPEEGLKFMVYLQKENIIDESGMPKERFSAEFPKEGPSILRIQQVVRGDSAAYFCASSIRRTGFYEQYFGPGTRLTVT.

V is TRBV6-6 and J is TRBJ1-1, with D possibly matching TRBD1 (6 bases). The germline V gene encodes CDR1 MNHNY and CDR2 SVGAGI (reference sequence). With 4 bases removed from V and 1 base from J, the gap between germline ends came to 10 bases. The CDR3 totals 14 residues. As DNA, the CDR3 is TGTGCCAGCAGTTCCCTAGGGGGGAACACTGAAGCTTTCTTT. Its translation: CASSSLGGNTEAFF.

The count of this clone is one. This rearrangement joins TRBV7-3 to TRBJ1-2, with D maybe TRBD1 (6 bases). Per germline, CDR1 SGHTA and CDR2 FQGTGA. This CDR3 is 13 amino acids long. Between the trimmed V and J ends, which lost 6 bases and 5 bases, there was a span of 13 bases. The CDR3 region is CASSLEGGYGYTF. In DNA, the CDR3 is TGTGCCAGCAGTTTGGAAGGGGGGTATGGCTACACCTTC.

This clone occurred once. The chain couples TRBV5-5 to TRBJ1-1; a possible D gene is TRBD1 (5 bases). Trimming cost V 2 bases and J 4 bases, with 6 bases left between them. The germline CDR1 and CDR2 sequences are SGHKS and YYEKEE (reference sequence). The CDR3 spans 12 residues. As DNA, the CDR3 is TGTGCCAGCAGCTTTGGGGGCACTGAAGCTTTCTTT. It specifies CASSFGGTEAFF.

The CDR3 nucleotides are TGTGCCAGCAGGAGGGACAGGGGAGGTAATGAGCAGTTCTTC. Its translation is CASRRDRGGNEQFF. V and J are TRBV6-5 and TRBJ2-1; 10 positions agree with TRBD1. This CDR3 spans 14 amino acids. After removal of 6 bases from V and 7 bases from J, the junction contained 6 bases not matched to a gene. Germline assignment: CDR1 MNHEY and CDR2 SVGAGI.

This clone was recorded only once. This rearrangement joins TRBV2 to TRBJ1-2, with 7 bases aligning to TRBD1. This CDR3 spans 13 amino acids. The V gene end was trimmed by 4 bases and the J gene end by 2 bases; junction bases not matched to a gene: 1. CDR1 is SNHLY and CDR2 is FYNNEI in the germline V gene. The CDR3 here is CASSGGQNYGYTF. The CDR3 bases are TGTGCCAGCAGTGGGGGACAGAACTATGGCTACACCTTC.

This CDR3 is CASSPGVQGEGTEAFF. CDR3 DNA: TGCGCCAGCAGCCCGGGAGTACAGGGGGAGGGCACTGAAGCTTTCTTT. The chain uses TRBV5-1 and TRBJ1-1, with 8 bases matching TRBD1. V was clipped by 4 bases and J by 4 bases; unmatched bases: 12. CDR1 and CDR2 (germline): SGHRS, YFSETQ. This CDR3 has 16 amino acids.

The rearrangement links TRBV18 to TRBJ1-5; possible D gene TRBD1, 5 bases. In germline, CDR1 is KGHSH, CDR2 LQKENI. The CDR3 loop spans 13 amino acids. V lost 3 bases to trimming and J lost 8 bases, with 11 bases between them. CDR3 sequence: CASSPSRDEPQHF. CDR3 in DNA: TGTGCCAGCTCACCCTCCAGGGATGAGCCCCAGCATTTT.

The rearrangement joins TRBV9 to TRBJ2-7, with D possibly matching TRBD1 (8 bases). The CDR3 is 18 amino acids. Deletions cut 6 bases from V and 4 bases from J, with 29 bases between. Germline CDR1 and CDR2: SGDLS and YYNGEE. The CDR3 spells CASNRGGEGQGWNYEQYF. In DNA, the CDR3 is TGTGCCAGCAACCGTGGGGGGGAAGGACAGGGCTGGAATTACGAGCAGTACTTC.

This clone appeared a few times. V usage is TRBV19 and J usage is TRBJ1-4; D unclear. CDR1 and CDR2 from the germline V gene are LNHDA and SQIVND (reference sequence). The ends were cut back, 6 bases at V and 2 bases at J, with 7 bases in the middle. The CDR3 spans 13 residues. As DNA, the CDR3 is TGTGCCAGTAGGGCAGTCACTAATGAAAAACTGTTTTTT. This sequence encodes CASRAVTNEKLFF. The full variable domain, completed using reference TRBV19 and TRBJ1-4, is DGGITQSPKYLFRKEGQNVTLSCEQNLNHDAMYWYRQDPGQGLRLIYYSQIVNDFQKGDIAEGYSVSREKKESFPLTVTSAQKNPTAFYLCASRAVTNEKLFFGSGTQLSVL.

The genes are TRBV2 and TRBJ1-1; D is undetermined. The CDR3 sequence is 13 residues long. Trimming removed 7 bases at V and 5 bases at J, with 14 bases between. Germline assignment: CDR1 SNHLY and CDR2 FYNNEI. The CDR3 loop is CASKMGLGTEAFF. The CDR3 DNA is TGTGCCAGCAAGATGGGCCTGGGGACTGAAGCTTTCTTT.

The CDR3 DNA sequence: TGTGCCAGCTCCGACCGGGACAGCCAAACCGAGCAGTACTTC. Translation: CASSDRDSQTEQYF. The gene calls are TRBV18 and TRBJ2-7; 7 bases agree with TRBD1. Losses at the gene ends were 6 bases for V and 6 bases for J; bases not matched to a gene: 11. The CDR3 sequence is 14 residues long. Germline CDR1 KGHSH, CDR2 LQKENI.

This chain joins TRBV5-4 and TRBJ2-7; TRBD2 agrees at 10 bases. CDR1 and CDR2 from the germline V gene are SGHNT and YYREEE (reference sequence). V dropped 3 bases and J dropped 0; count of bases not matched to a gene: 6. This CDR3 contains 16 residues. In DNA form, the CDR3 reads TGTGCCAGCAGCTCTGTCCTAGCGGGGGACTCCTACGAGCAGTACTTC. Translating it yields CASSSVLAGDSYEQYF.

This clone turned up a few times. The chain couples TRBV19 to TRBJ1-1; no reliable D call. Germline CDR1 reads LNHDA; CDR2 reads SQIVND (reference sequence). The CDR3 totals 14 residues. The ends were cut back, 4 bases at V and 3 bases at J, with 12 bases in the middle. CDR3 amino acids: CASSTRLSDTEAFF. The CDR3 bases are TGTGCCAGTAGTACCCGGTTGAGCGACACTGAAGCTTTCTTT.

The rearrangement uses TRBV24-1 and TRBJ2-6; 9 bases align to TRBD1. Looked up from germline, CDR1 is KGHDR and CDR2 is SFDVKD. V lost 4 bases to trimming and J lost 2 bases; unmatched junction nucleotides: 5. The CDR3 is made up of 17 amino acids. This chain's CDR3 is CATSEGQGTPGANVLTF. CDR3 nucleotides: TGTGCCACCAGTGAAGGACAGGGGACGCCTGGGGCCAACGTCCTGACTTTC.

The chain joins TRBV23-1 to TRBJ2-3; D tentatively reads TRBD1 or TRBD2 (6 bases each). TRBV23-1 is classed as an ORF, of uncertain function. The ends were cut back, 3 bases at V and 10 bases at J, with 14 bases in the middle. The CDR3 spans 13 residues. CDR3 coding DNA: TGCGCCAGCAGTCAGGAAACTGGGGGGCCGCAGTATTTT. Its protein product is CASSQETGGPQYF.

The CDR3 DNA sequence: TGTGCCTGGAGTGTAGGCAAAGTACGGGATTCACCCCTCCACTTT. Amino acid sequence: CAWSVGKVRDSPLHF. This sequence joins TRBV30 and TRBJ1-6; no reliable D call. Looked up from germline, CDR1 is GTSNPN and CDR2 is SVGIG (reference sequence). The V end was cut by 0 bases, the J end by 8 bases, with 14 bases between. The CDR3 has 15 residues.

This clone was detected once. This chain connects TRBV4-2 to TRBJ1-1; tentative D call: TRBD1 (6 bases). The germline V and J ends were trimmed by 7 bases and 0 bases, with 12 bases remaining between them. The germline V gene has CDR1 LGHNA and CDR2 YNFKEQ. The CDR3 length is 14 residues. The CDR3 loop reads CASTPQGMNTEAFF. Here the CDR3 DNA reads TGTGCCAGCACACCGCAGGGGATGAACACTGAAGCTTTCTTT.

The chain joins TRBV12-3 or TRBV12-4 to TRBJ1-2; TRBD1 is a possible D gene (5 bases). This CDR3 has 12 amino acids. V lost 5 bases and J lost 7, with 11 bases in between. The CDR3 here is CASSTQGPGYTF. DNA for the CDR3: TGTGCCAGCAGTACCCAGGGACCTGGCTACACCTTC.

The V and J genes are TRBV19 and TRBJ2-2; D gene uncertain. V shed 3 bases and J shed 1 base, with 6 bases lying between them. The CDR3 is made up of 14 amino acids. Germline lookup yields CDR1 LNHDA and CDR2 SQIVND (reference sequence). This CDR3 reads CASSIVLNTGELFF. The CDR3 bases are TGTGCCAGTAGTATTGTTTTGAACACCGGGGAGCTGTTTTTT.

In nucleotides, the CDR3 is TGTGCCAGCAGCTCAACAAGGGGCACCGGGGAGCTGTTTTTT. This codes for CASSSTRGTGELFF. The chain carries TRBV11-2 and TRBJ2-2, with D maybe TRBD1 (5 bases). From germline, CDR1 is SGHAT and CDR2 FQNNGV. Trimming left V 4 bases short and J 4 bases short, with 10 bases between. This CDR3 has 14 amino acids.

This clone was detected only a few times. This chain joins TRBV11-2 and TRBJ1-1; D is unclear. Trimming shortened V by 5 bases and J by 5 bases, and 12 bases separated the two germline ends. Germline CDR1 is SGHAT and CDR2 is FQNNGV. The CDR3 extends over 13 amino acids. CDR3 protein: CASSPMVGTEAFF. For the CDR3, the DNA is TGTGCCAGCAGCCCGATGGTTGGGACTGAAGCTTTCTTT.

This CDR3 reads CASSLAGPDTQYF. The CDR3 DNA reads TGTGCCAGCAGTTTAGCAGGACCAGATACGCAGTATTTT. The chain is built from TRBV12-3 or TRBV12-4 and TRBJ2-3, with no clear D. V shed 0 bases and J shed 4 bases, with 5 bases lying between them. CDR3 size: 13 residues.